The present T cell receptor beta chain was sequenced within a study of blood T cell repertoires in COVID-19 (dated by TCRdb to 2020 to 2022). About the study as a whole: Samples covering the acute and convalescent phases of COVID-19 were provided by collaborators in the United States, Italy and Spain. A de-identified subject ID, COVID-19 status, age in years and sex were almost always included in the sample metadata. The prospective study material was composed of cDNA or gDNA derived from T cells, B-cell-depleted T cells, or PBMCs. Samples came from the ongoing ImmuneRACE study (first 160 participants) plus 1,254 subjects from 6 global collaborators. Deeply sampled blood TCRbeta repertoires from subjects exposed to, actively infected with, or recovered from COVID-19 were included in the dataset. HLA class I and class II types, where available, came from metadata supplied by the sample provider rather than from assay-based typing. The repertoires were released in a freely available public database meant as a resource for research on the immune response to SARS-CoV-2.

TCRbeta CDR3 regions were amplified from genomic DNA by means of the immunoSEQ Assay, a bias-controlled multiplex PCR. The paper's processing steps were these. Within the assay, amplification of reference gene primers was used to estimate how many nucleated cells each sample contained. Sequence reads were collapsed and filtered to measure the absolute abundance of every unique TCRbeta CDR3 rearrangement. For each sample, productive Simpson clonality was calculated as the square root of Simpson's diversity index across productive rearrangements. TCRdb took this table from immuneACCESS and kept in-frame rearrangements with V and J called. Such tables lack part of the clones; where checked against another copy, unresolved V genes explain under half of the gap, and the rest is unexplained. V and J calls and clone size come straight from that table; D and trimming were deduced from the DNA. The sample yields more than 75,000 clones; 84% were counted once. Around 13% of the sample belongs to the ten largest clones.

To note about this clone: No antigen is known for it. One base away there is no much larger clone; base qualities are not given.

Whole blood was collected in K2EDTA tubes by collaborating institutions according to the institutions' own protocols. For TCRbeta analysis, collaborator samples were shipped as frozen whole blood, as isolated PBMCs, or as DNA extracted from either sample type. What the work shows at the level of the full study, not this receptor alone: The quantity of clinical and demographic metadata differed by source and by participant and was supplied without curation.

The junction shows trimming of 8 bases on V and 4 bases on J, and the gene matches do not reach 9 bases of it. The CDR3 numbers 14 residues from cysteine through phenylalanine. Of all the DNA, just the CDR3 is kept, 42 bases in frame from base 1. The CDR1 and CDR2 encoded by the germline V gene are KGHSH and LQKENI. The chain is encoded by TRBV18 joined to TRBJ1-2; the junction holds 8 bases that match TRBD1. This clonotype was sampled from a human donor in a cohort sampled during active COVID-19. The sample comprised peripheral blood. The CDR3 here reads CASTPTGEAYGYTF. The sequence in DNA is TGTGCCAGCACGCCGACAGGGGAGGCCTATGGCTACACCTTC.